The rows below give T cell receptor beta chains drawn from one sample of a study of beta chain features in type 1 diabetes. Assay: immunoSEQ multiplex PCR; the TCRdb copy retains only in-frame clones and omits some. This sample has a few hundred thousand clones, with roughly 30% found just once. The material sequenced was central memory CD4+ T cells from blood. The receptors originated from a man aged 25 to 45 in good health. CDR3s include the opening cysteine and the closing phenylalanine or tryptophan. Fields, in order: V gene, clone size, D gene, J gene, CDR3 DNA, CDR3 protein. D genes are given only for firm matches. Only some rows state a clone size, as once, few, many or a class for expanded clones.

TRBV6-5	.	.	TRBJ1-6	TGTGCCAGCAGATCCGTTTCGGGGAATTCACCCCTCCACTTT	CASRSVSGNSPLHF
TRBV5-4	few	TRBD2	TRBJ2-2	TGTGCCAGCAGCTCGGCGGGACTAGCGGGAACCGGGGAGCTGTTTTTT	CASSSAGLAGTGELFF
TRBV29-1	.	.	TRBJ1-1	TGCAGCGTTGAAGGGCAGGGGTTGGGAAACACTGAAGCTTTCTTT	CSVEGQGLGNTEAFF
TRBV29-1	.	.	TRBJ2-7	TGCAGCGGTGCTGCCAGGGTGGGGGAGCAGTACTTC	CSGAARVGEQYF
TRBV5-1	.	.	TRBJ2-1	TGCGCCAGCAGCTTGGATGCGGGGACGGTCTATGAGCAGTTCTTC	CASSLDAGTVYEQFF
TRBV6-4	.	TRBD1	TRBJ1-5	TGTGCCAGCAGCCCGGACAGGGGGCAGCCCCAGCATTTT	CASSPDRGQPQHF
TRBV19	.	.	TRBJ2-7	TGTGCCAGTAAAGCCTCCGCCCCCGGCGAGCAGTACTTC	CASKASAPGEQYF
TRBV11-2	.	.	TRBJ1-5	TGTGCCAGCAGCCCAGGCTCAGGGAGCAATCAGCCCCAGCATTTT	CASSPGSGSNQPQHF
TRBV6-5	many	TRBD1	TRBJ2-7	TGTGCCAGCAGTCCTCCCCGACAGGGGGTATACGAGCAGTACTTC	CASSPPRQGVYEQYF
TRBV29-1	few	.	TRBJ1-2	TGCAGCGTTGAAGAAAACTATGGCTACACCTTC	CSVEENYGYTF
TRBV30	.	.	TRBJ2-1	TGTGCCTGGAGTACCGGGACCAAAAACGGGCAGTTCTTC	CAWSTGTKNGQFF
TRBV19	few	TRBD1	TRBJ1-5	TGTGCCAGCATGAAAACTACAGGGGGCGTGACTCAGCCCCAGCATTTT	CASMKTTGGVTQPQHF
TRBV2	once	.	TRBJ1-4	TGTGCCAGCAGTAGACAGAATAATGAAAAACTGTTTTTT	CASSRQNNEKLFF
TRBV9	.	TRBD2	TRBJ2-3	TGTGCCAGCTCTCTAGCGGGAGGGAACACAGATACGCAGTATTTT	CASSLAGGNTDTQYF
TRBV30	few	.	TRBJ1-1	TGTGCCTGGAGCGACAGACAGGTTATTTTCACTGAAGCTTTCTTT	CAWSDRQVIFTEAFF
TRBV7-2	few	TRBD2	TRBJ2-7	TGTGCCAGCAGCTTAGTTAGCGGAACTAGCGGGAGTTACGAGCAGTACTTC	CASSLVSGTSGSYEQYF
TRBV20-1	few	.	TRBJ2-3	TGCAGTGCTAGAGGAGGGGATACGCAGTATTTT	CSARGGDTQYF
TRBV6-5	.	TRBD2	TRBJ2-7	TGTGCCAGCAGCCCCGGACTAGCGGGAGCTAACGAGCAGTACTTC	CASSPGLAGANEQYF